Described below is a single T cell receptor beta chain sequence and its context. This record comes from a study of T cell responses to AZD1222 COVID-19 vaccine. The CDR3 totals 13 residues. V lost 9 bases to trimming and J lost 3 bases, with 12 bases between them. Here immunoSEQ multiplex PCR was the method, and the copy in TCRdb shows in-frame clones only, minus some. The sample lists about 140,000 clones; 89% were seen once. V usage is TRBV23-1 and J usage is TRBJ1-5; TRBD1 might be the D (5 bases). TRBV23-1 belongs to the ORF category, with a function that is uncertain. This sequence was found in an adult in good health. This specimen was peripheral blood, taken on day 0 of AZD1222 vaccination. The CDR3 DNA is TGCGCCAGGAGCCGACAGTCCAATCAGCCCCAGCATTTT. Translation gives CARSRQSNQPQHF.